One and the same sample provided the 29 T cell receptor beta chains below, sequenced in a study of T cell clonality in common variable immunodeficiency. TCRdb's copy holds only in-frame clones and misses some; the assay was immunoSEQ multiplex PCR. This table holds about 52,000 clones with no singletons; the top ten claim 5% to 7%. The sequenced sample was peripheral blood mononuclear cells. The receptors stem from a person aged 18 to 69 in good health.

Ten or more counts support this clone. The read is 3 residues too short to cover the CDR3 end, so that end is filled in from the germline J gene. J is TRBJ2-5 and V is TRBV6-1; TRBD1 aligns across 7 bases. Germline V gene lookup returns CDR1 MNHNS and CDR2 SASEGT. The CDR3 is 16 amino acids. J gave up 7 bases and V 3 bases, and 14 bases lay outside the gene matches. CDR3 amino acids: CASSEYGTATRTTQYF. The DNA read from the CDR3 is TGTGCCAGCAGTGAGTATGGGACAGCTACCCGGACGACC.

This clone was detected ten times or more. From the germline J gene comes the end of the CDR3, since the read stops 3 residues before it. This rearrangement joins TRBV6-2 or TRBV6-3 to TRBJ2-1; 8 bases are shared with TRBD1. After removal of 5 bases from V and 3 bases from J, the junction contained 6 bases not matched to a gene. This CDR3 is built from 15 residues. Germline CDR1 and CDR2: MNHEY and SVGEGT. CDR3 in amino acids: CASSTRDRNYNEQFF. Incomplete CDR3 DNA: TGTGCCAGCAGTACCCGGGACAGGAACTACAATGAG.

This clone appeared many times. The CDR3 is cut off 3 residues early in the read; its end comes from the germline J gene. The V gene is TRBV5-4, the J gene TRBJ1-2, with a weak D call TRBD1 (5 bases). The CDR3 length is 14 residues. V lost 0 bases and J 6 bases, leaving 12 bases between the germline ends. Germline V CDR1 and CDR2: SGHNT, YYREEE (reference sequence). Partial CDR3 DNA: TGTGCCAGCAGCTTGGTGACAGAGGCGGATGGC. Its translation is CASSLVTEADG. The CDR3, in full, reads CASSLVTEADGYTF.

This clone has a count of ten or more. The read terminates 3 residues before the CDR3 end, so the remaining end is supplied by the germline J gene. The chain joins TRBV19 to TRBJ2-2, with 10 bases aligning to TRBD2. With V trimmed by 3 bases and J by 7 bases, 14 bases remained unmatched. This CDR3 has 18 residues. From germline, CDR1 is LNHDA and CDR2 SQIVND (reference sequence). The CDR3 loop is CASSIRLAGERQIGELFF. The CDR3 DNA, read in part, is TGTGCCAGTAGTATCAGACTAGCGGGCGAACGGCAAATCGGGGAG.

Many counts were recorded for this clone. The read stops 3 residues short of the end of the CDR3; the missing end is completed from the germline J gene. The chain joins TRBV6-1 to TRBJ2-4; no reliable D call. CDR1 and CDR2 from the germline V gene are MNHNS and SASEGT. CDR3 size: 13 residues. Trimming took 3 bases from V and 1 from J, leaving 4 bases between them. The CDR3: CASSDYAKNIQYF. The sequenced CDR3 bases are TGTGCCAGCAGTGACTATGCCAAAAACATT.

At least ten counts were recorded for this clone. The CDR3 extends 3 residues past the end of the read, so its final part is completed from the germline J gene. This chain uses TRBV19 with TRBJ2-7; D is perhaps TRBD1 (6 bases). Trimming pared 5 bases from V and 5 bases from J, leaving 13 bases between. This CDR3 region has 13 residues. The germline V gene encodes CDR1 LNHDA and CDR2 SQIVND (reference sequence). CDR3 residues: CASSDNRDHEQYF. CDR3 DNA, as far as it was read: TGTGCCAGTAGTGACAACAGGGACCACGAG.

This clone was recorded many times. The CDR3 sequence: CASRDTGGPKFYNEQFF. The DNA read from the CDR3 is TGTGCCAGTAGGGACACAGGGGGCCCTAAATTCTACAATGAG. V and J are TRBV19 and TRBJ2-1; TRBD1 matches at 9 bases. The read finishes 3 residues shy of the CDR3 end, and the germline J gene is used to complete it. The germline V gene encodes CDR1 LNHDA and CDR2 SQIVND (reference sequence). V was clipped by 6 bases and J by 3 bases; unmatched bases: 12. The CDR3 spans 17 residues.

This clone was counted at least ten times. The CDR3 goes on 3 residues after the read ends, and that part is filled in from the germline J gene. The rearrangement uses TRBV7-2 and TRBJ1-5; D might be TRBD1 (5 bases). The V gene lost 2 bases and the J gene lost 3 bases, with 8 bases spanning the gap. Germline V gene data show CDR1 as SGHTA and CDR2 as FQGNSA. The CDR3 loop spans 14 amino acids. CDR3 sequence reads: CASSLSRDNQPQHF. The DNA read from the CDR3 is TGTGCCAGCAGCTTAAGCAGGGACAATCAGCCC.

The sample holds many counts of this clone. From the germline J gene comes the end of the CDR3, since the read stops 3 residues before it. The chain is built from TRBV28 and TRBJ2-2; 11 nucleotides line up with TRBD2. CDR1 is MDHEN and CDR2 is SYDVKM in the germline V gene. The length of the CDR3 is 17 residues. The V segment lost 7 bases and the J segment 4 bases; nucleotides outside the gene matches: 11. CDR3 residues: CASINGGLAGGTGELFF. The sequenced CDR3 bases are TGTGCCAGCATCAACGGCGGACTAGCGGGCGGCACCGGGGAG.

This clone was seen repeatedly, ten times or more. This CDR3 is CSASYRGSYEQYF. The sequenced part of the CDR3 DNA is TGCAGTGCTAGTTATCGGGGGTCCTACGAG. The V call is TRBV20-1, the J call TRBJ2-7; maybe TRBD2 (6 bases). Read coverage stops 3 residues before the CDR3 terminus; the germline J gene supplies the remainder. The CDR3 extends over 13 amino acids. The germline V and J ends were trimmed by 3 bases and 1 base, with 10 bases remaining between them. Germline V lookup: CDR1 DFQATT, CDR2 SNEGSKA (reference sequence).

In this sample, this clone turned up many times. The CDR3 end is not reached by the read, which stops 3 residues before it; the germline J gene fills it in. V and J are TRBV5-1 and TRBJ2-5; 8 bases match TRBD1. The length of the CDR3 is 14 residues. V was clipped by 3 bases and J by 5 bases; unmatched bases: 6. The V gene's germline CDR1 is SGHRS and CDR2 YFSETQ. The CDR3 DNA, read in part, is TGCGCCAGCAGCTGGGGACAGGCTCGGGAGACC. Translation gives CASSWGQARET. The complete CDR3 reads CASSWGQARETQYF.

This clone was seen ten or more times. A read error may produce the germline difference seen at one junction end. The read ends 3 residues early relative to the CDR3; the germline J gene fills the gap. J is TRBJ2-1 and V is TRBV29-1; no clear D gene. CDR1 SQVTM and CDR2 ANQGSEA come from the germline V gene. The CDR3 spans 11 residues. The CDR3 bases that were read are TGCAGCGCTGAACGTTACAATGAG. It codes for CSAERYNE. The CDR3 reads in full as CSAERYNEQFF.

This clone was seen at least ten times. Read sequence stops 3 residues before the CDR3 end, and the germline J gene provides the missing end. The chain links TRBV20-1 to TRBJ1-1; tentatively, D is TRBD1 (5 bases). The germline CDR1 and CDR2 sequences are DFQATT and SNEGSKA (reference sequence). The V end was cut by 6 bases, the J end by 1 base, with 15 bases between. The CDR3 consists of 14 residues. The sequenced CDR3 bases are TGCAGTGCCACGGGGGGAGGGCCGAACACTGAA. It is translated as CSATGGGPNTE. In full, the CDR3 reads CSATGGGPNTEAFF.

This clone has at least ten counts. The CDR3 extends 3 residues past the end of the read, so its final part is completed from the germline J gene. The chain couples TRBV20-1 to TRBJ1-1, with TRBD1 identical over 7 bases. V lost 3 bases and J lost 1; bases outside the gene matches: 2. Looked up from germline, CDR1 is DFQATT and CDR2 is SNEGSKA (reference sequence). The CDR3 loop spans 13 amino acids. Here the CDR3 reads CSASPGGNTEAFF. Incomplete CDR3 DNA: TGCAGTGCTAGCCCAGGGGGGAACACTGAA.

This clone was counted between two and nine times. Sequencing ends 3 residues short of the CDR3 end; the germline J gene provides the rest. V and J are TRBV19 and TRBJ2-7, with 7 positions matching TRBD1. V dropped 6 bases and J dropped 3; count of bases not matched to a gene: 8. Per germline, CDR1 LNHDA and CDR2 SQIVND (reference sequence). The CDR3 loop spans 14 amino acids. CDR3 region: CASSGIAGGYEQYF. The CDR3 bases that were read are TGTGCCAGTAGCGGGATCGCAGGGGGCTACGAG.

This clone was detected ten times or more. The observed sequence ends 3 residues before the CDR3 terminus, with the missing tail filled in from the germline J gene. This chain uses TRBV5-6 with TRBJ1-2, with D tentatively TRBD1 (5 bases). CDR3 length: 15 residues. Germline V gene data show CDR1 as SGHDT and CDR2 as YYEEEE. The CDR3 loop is CASSLAALGRKGYTF. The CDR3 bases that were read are TGTGCCAGCAGCTTGGCGGCTTTGGGGCGTAAGGGC.

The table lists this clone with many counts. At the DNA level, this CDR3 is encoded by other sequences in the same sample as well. The CDR3 sequence: CASSYSQNTEAFF. The sequenced part of the CDR3 DNA is TGTGCCAGCAGTTACAGCCAGAACACTGAA. The J gene is TRBJ1-1, the V gene TRBV6-2 or TRBV6-3; D remains ambiguous. The read ends 3 residues shy of where the CDR3 ends; the end is completed using the germline J gene. V dropped 2 bases and J dropped 1 base, with 5 bases sitting between them. CDR3 length: 13 amino acids. Germline CDR1 reads MNHEY; CDR2 reads SVGEGT.

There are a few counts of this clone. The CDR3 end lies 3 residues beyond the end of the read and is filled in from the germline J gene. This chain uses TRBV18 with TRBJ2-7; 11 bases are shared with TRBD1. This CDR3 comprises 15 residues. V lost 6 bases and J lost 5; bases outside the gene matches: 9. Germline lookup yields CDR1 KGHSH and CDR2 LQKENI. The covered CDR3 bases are TGTGCCAGCTCCCCCGGACAGGGGGCGACCAACGAG. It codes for CASSPGQGATNE. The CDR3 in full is CASSPGQGATNEQYF.

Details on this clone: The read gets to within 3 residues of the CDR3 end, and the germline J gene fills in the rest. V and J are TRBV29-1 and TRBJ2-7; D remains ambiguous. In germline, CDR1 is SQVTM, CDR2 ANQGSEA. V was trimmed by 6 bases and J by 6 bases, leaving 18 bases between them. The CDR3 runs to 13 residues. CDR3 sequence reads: CSVVTRPFPEQYF. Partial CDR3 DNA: TGCAGCGTGGTGACAAGGCCATTCCCCGAG.

The covered CDR3 bases are TGCAGTCCTTGGGGACTAGCGGGAGGGTACAATGAG. Translation: CSPWGLAGGYNE. The full CDR3 protein is CSPWGLAGGYNEQFF. V gene TRBV20-1 combines with J gene TRBJ2-1; 16 bases map to TRBD2. Read sequence stops 3 residues before the CDR3 end, and the germline J gene provides the missing end. This CDR3 is 15 amino acids long. Germline loops: CDR1 DFQATT, CDR2 SNEGSKA (reference sequence). V lost 8 bases and J lost 4; bases outside the gene matches: 5.

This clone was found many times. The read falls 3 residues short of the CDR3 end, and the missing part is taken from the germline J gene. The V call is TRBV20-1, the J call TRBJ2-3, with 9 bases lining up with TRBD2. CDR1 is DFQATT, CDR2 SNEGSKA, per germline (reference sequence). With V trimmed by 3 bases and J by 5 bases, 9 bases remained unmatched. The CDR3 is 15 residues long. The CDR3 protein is CSASPIAGVGDTQYF. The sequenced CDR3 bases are TGCAGTGCTAGCCCGATAGCGGGAGTCGGAGATACG.

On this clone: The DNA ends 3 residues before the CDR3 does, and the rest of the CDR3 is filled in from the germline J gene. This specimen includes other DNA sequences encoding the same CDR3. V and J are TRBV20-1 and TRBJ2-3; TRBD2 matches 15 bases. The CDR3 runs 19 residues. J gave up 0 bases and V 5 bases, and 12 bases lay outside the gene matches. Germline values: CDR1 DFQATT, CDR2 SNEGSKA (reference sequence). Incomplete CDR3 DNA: TGCAGTGCTCTCCCGCGGGGACTAGCGGGAGGTCTAAGCACAGATACG. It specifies CSALPRGLAGGLSTDT. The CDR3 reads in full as CSALPRGLAGGLSTDTQYF.

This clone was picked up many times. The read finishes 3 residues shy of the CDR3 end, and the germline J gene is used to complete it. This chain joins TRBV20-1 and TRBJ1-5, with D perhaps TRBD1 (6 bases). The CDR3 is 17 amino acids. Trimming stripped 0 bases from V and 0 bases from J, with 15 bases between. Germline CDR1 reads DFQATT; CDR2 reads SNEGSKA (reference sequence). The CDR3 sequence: CSARDPGQDYSNQPQHF. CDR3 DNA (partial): TGCAGTGCTAGAGATCCGGGACAAGATTATAGCAATCAGCCC.

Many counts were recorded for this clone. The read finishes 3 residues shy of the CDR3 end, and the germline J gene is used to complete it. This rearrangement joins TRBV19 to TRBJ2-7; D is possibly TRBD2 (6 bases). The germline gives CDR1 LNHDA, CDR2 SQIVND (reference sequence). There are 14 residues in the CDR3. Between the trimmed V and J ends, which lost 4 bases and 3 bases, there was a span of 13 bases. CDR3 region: CASSNLGGNYEQYF. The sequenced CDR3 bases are TGTGCCAGTAGTAATTTGGGGGGAAACTACGAG.

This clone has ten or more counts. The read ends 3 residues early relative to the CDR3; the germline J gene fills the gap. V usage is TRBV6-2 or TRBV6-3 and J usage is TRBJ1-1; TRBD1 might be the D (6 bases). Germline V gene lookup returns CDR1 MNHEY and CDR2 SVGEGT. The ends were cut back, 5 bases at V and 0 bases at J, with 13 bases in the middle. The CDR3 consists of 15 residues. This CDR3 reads CASSTGQIMNTEAFF. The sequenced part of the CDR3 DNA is TGTGCCAGCAGTACAGGACAGATCATGAACACTGAA.

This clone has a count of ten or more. CDR3 DNA (partial): TGTGCCAGTAGACCGGGACAGGGGAACACCGGGGAG. It translates to CASRPGQGNTGE. The CDR3, in full, reads CASRPGQGNTGELFF. The chain couples TRBV19 to TRBJ2-2; 9 bases align to TRBD1. With the read ending 3 residues before the CDR3 end, the germline J gene is used to fill in that end. The J segment lost 1 base and the V segment lost 6 bases, leaving 3 bases of the junction unmatched. CDR3 length equals 15 residues. Germline V gene sequence: CDR1 LNHDA, CDR2 SQIVND (reference sequence). The complete variable domain, with remaining parts taken from reference TRBV19 and TRBJ2-2, reads DGGITQSPKYLFRKEGQNVTLSCEQNLNHDAMYWYRQDPGQGLRLIYYSQIVNDFQKGDIAEGYSVSREKKESFPLTVTSAQKNPTAFYLCASRPGQGNTGELFFGEGSRLTVL.

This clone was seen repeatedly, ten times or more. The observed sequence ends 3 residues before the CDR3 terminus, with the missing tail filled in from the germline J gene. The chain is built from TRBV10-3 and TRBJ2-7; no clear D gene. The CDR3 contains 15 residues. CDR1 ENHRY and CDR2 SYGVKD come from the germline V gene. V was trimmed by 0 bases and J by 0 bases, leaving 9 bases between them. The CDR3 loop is CAISESGGASYEQYF. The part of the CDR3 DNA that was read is TGTGCCATCAGTGAGTCCGGCGGAGCCTCCTACGAG.

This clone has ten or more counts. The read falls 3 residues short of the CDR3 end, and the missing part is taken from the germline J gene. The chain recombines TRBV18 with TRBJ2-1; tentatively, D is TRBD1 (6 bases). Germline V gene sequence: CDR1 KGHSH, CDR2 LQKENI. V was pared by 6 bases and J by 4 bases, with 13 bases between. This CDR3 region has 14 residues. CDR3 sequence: CASSAVGAYNEQFF. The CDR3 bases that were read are TGTGCCAGCTCCGCCGTGGGGGCTTACAATGAG.

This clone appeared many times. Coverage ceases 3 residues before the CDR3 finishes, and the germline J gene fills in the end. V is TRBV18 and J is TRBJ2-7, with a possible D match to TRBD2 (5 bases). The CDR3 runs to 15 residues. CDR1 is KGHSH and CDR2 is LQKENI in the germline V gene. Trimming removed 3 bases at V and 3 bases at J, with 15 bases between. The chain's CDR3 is CASSPGSGDYYEQYF. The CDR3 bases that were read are TGTGCCAGCTCACCGGGCTCCGGTGACTACTACGAG.